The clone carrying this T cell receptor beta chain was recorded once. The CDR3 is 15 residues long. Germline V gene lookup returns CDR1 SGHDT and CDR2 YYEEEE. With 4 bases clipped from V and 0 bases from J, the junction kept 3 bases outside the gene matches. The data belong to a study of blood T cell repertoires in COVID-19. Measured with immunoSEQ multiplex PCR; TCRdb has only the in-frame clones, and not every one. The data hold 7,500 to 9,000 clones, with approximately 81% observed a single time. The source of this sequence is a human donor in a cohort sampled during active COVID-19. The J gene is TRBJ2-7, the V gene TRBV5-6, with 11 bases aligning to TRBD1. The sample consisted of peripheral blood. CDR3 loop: CASSPGQGASYEQYF. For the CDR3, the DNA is TGTGCCAGCAGCCCCGGACAGGGGGCCTCCTACGAGCAGTACTTC.